Listed below are T cell receptor beta chains from one sample, sequenced in a study of immune characterization of retroperitoneal liposarcoma. TCRdb re-called the PCR reads with MiXCR, one entry per CDR3 protein. The sample shows thousands of distinct CDR3 sequences, approximately 39% of them seen only once. The sequencing input was tumor tissue. The origin of the receptors is a male donor with retroperitoneal liposarcoma. Both conserved end residues are part of each CDR3. The order of the fields is V gene, D gene, CDR3 protein. A D gene is named only where the DNA matches it firmly.

V gene: TRBV7-2; D gene: NA; CDR3 protein: CASSFLGRDLGEQYF
V gene: TRBV12-3/TRBV12-4; D gene: NA; CDR3 protein: CASSSPGPADEQYF
V gene: TRBV25-1; D gene: TRBD2; CDR3 protein: CASRGGTSGMVYNEQFF
V gene: TRBV12-3/TRBV12-4; D gene: NA; CDR3 protein: CASSPATYNEQFF
V gene: TRBV6-6; D gene: TRBD1; CDR3 protein: CASSYATGGNGYTF
V gene: TRBV25-1; D gene: TRBD2; CDR3 protein: CASSQTGTSIVHEQFF
V gene: TRBV7-2; D gene: NA; CDR3 protein: CASSLVAGTPDFYEQYF
V gene: TRBV7-2; D gene: NA; CDR3 protein: CASSWGLGNTEAFF
V gene: TRBV6-1; D gene: TRBD2; CDR3 protein: CASSDPGGEQYF
V gene: TRBV27; D gene: NA; CDR3 protein: CAARDTGHEQYF
V gene: TRBV6-5; D gene: TRBD1; CDR3 protein: CASSYSVSGQGSEQYF
V gene: TRBV6-1; D gene: NA; CDR3 protein: CASSYRDGNEQFF
V gene: TRBV27; D gene: NA; CDR3 protein: CASSLARVNEQFF
V gene: TRBV7-6; D gene: TRBD2; CDR3 protein: CASSATSGGYNEQYF
V gene: TRBV6-1; D gene: NA; CDR3 protein: CACRAGTGELFF
V gene: TRBV4-3; D gene: NA; CDR3 protein: CASSPRRIGYGYTF
V gene: TRBV6-4; D gene: TRBD1; CDR3 protein: CASSPGTANNYGYTF
V gene: TRBV7-8; D gene: NA; CDR3 protein: CASSLGTNNEQFF
V gene: TRBV10-3; D gene: TRBD1; CDR3 protein: CAIMKDSGGNYGYTF
V gene: TRBV6-5; D gene: NA; CDR3 protein: CASDLTDTQYF
V gene: TRBV7-2; D gene: TRBD2; CDR3 protein: CASSFQAGGYEQYF
V gene: TRBV27; D gene: NA; CDR3 protein: CASSLEPASSYNEQFF
V gene: TRBV5-3; D gene: NA; CDR3 protein: CASSFAGWQTQYF